Included here is one TCR beta chain sequence, with context. Sequenced by immunoSEQ multiplex PCR; TCRdb stores in-frame clones only, minus some. The sample carries some 74,000 clones, about nine tenths recorded once. The CDR3 spans 16 residues. Germline CDR1 and CDR2: SGDLS and YYNGEE. V lost 0 bases, J lost 1 base, and 4 bases stayed unmatched. This record belongs to a study of T cell responses to AZD1222 COVID-19 vaccine. The TCR was taken from an adult who received the AZD1222 COVID-19 vaccine. The chain carries TRBV9 and TRBJ2-5; 9 bases match TRBD2. The sequences come from peripheral blood, collected 28 days after the second AZD1222 dose. The CDR3 sequence: CASSVGRTSAQETQYF. In DNA form, the CDR3 reads TGTGCCAGCAGCGTAGGTAGGACTAGCGCCCAAGAGACCCAGTACTTC.